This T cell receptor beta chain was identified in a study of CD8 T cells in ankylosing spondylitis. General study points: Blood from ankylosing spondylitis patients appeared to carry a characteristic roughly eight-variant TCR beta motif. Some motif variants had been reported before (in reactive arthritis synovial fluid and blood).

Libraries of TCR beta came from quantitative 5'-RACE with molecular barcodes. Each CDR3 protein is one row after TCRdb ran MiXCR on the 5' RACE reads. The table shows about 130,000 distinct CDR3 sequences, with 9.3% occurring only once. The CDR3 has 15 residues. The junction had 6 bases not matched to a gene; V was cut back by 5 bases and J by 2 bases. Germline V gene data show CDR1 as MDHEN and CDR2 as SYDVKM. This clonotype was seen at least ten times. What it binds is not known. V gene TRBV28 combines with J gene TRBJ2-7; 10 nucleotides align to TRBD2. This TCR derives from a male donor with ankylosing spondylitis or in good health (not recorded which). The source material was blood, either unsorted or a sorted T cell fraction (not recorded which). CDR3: CASSPKLAGTYEQYF. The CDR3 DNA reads TGTGCCAGCAGTCCTAAACTAGCGGGAACCTACGAGCAGTACTTC.